This TCR beta chain stems from a study of human T cells and chemical hapten exposure. Study as a whole: Per-sample TCR yield variation was attributed mainly to small pooled library volume differences. General study results and limits: Once DPC sensitization occurred, TCRs above 1 in 1000 frequency showed no change.

Original analysis: Sequenced samples showed a median of around 93,000 TCRs each, with counts running from roughly 23,000 to 700,000. TCRdb processed the RACE reads anew with MiXCR; each CDR3 protein has one entry. The V and J calls follow TCRdb's processing rather than the paper's. The sample yields 30,000 to 35,000 distinct CDR3 sequences, approximately 7.4% seen once. The CDR3 is 15 amino acids. Trimming left V 7 bases short and J 2 bases short, with 18 bases between. This clonotype appeared many times. Its specificity is unknown. Time point: healthy volunteer bleed at 2 weeks. Unfractionated whole blood was the source of the extracted total RNA.

The chain joins TRBV12-3 or TRBV12-4 to TRBJ2-7, with a weak D call TRBD1 (6 bases). The origin of this receptor is a human donor in good health. Some clones in this sample may be carry-over from other donors' samples. Material: whole blood. CDR3 DNA: TGTGCCAGCACTCTTACGAGACAGGACACCTACGAGCAGTACTTC. This encodes CASTLTRQDTYEQYF.